What follows is one TCR beta chain and its context. The antigen remains undetermined. In the ViraFEST assay, antigen-specific CD4+ clonotypes were identified by expansion after peptide-pool stimulation. With roughly 9 days of culture completed, CD4+ T cells were isolated. Subjects were given two BNT162b2 or mRNA-1273 vaccine doses. On both days 3 and 7, half of the culture medium was replaced with IL-2 medium. The data were obtained in a study of vaccination effects on CD4 cells after COVID-19. Here immunoSEQ multiplex PCR was the method, and the copy in TCRdb shows in-frame clones only, minus some. The sample shows tens of thousands of clones, more than 60% of them seen only once. V gave up 5 bases and J gave up 0 bases, with 8 bases separating them. The CDR3 sequence is 14 residues long. CDR1 is MNHEY and CDR2 is SMNVEV in the germline V gene (reference sequence).

This clonotype originated in a human donor who received a COVID-19 vaccine. This specimen consisted of CD4+ T cells from PBMCs cultured with SARS-CoV-2 spike peptides, obtained after COVID-19 vaccination. V usage is TRBV27 and J usage is TRBJ2-1, with D unresolved. The CDR3 nucleotides read TGTGCCAGCAGTCTCAGAGGCTCCTACAATGAGCAGTTCTTC. As protein: CASSLRGSYNEQFF.